The present entry profiles one T cell receptor (beta chain) with its context. Its antigen is not known. Sequenced by immunoSEQ multiplex PCR; TCRdb stores in-frame clones only, minus some. The sample holds about 100,000 clones, over 85% seen once. This sample is drawn from a study of siplizumab effects on memory and regulatory T cells. Findings and caveats of the study: Siplizumab gave mappable alloreactive CD4+ clones an average Treg-derived fraction of over 65%, against roughly 30% in controls.

The CDR3 contains 16 residues. With 0 bases removed from V and 7 bases from J, the gap between germline ends came to 16 bases. Germline assignment: CDR1 LNHNV and CDR2 YYDKDF (reference sequence). The receptor was derived from a human donor in good health. This chain joins TRBV15 and TRBJ2-1, with D possibly matching TRBD2 (6 bases). What was sequenced was Tregs sorted from blood. CDR3 in DNA: TGTGCCACCAGCAGAGACGTCAGGGAGGTAGGAAATGAGCAGTTCTTC. Amino acid sequence: CATSRDVREVGNEQFF.